These T cell receptor beta chains were read from a single sample in a study of T-cell reconstitution after alpha-beta-depleted transplantation in children. TCRdb analysed the PCR reads with MiXCR anew, one entry per CDR3 protein. The sample has roughly 7,900 distinct CDR3 sequences; roughly 13% are singletons. Source: PBMCs, mostly from graft donor cells, taken 60 days after TCRalphabeta/CD19-depleted stem cell transplant. The receptors come from a patient aged 2 to 10 who had a stem cell transplant for inherited bone marrow failure, so the T cells may come from the graft donor. CDR3s include the opening cysteine and the closing phenylalanine or tryptophan. D genes are given only for firm matches. Rows may omit the clone size; those that give it use once, few, many or a size class.

TRBD2	TRBV5-6	TRBJ2-1	-	CAMGSGLAGIEQFF	TGTGCCATGGGCTCCGGGCTAGCGGGAATTGAGCAGTTCTTC
TRBD2	TRBV7-9	TRBJ2-7	many	CASSLNSATSGYEQYF	TGTGCCAGCAGCTTAAATTCAGCGACTAGCGGCTACGAGCAGTACTTC
-	TRBV4-3	TRBJ2-2	many	CASQGQGNTGELFF	TGCGCCAGCCAAGGGCAGGGGAACACCGGGGAGCTGTTTTTT
-	TRBV20-1	TRBJ1-4	many	CSARDIFGRGREKLFF	TGCAGTGCTAGAGATATTTTCGGCAGGGGTAGGGAAAAACTGTTTTTT
-	TRBV4-3	TRBJ1-1	many	CASSQDSRVGAFF	TGCGCCAGCAGCCAAGATTCCAGGGTGGGGGCTTTCTTT
TRBD1	TRBV7-2	TRBJ2-5	-	CAIGPRTGGRETQYF	TGTGCCATCGGCCCCAGGACAGGGGGTCGGGAGACCCAGTACTTC
TRBD1	TRBV28	TRBJ1-4	many	CASSLSRDRGEKLFF	TGTGCCAGCAGTTTATCGAGGGACAGGGGTGAAAAACTGTTTTTT
-	TRBV20-1	TRBJ2-1	many	CSARGRTPAILF	TGCAGTGCTAGAGGGAGGACTCCGGCAATTCTCTTC
TRBD1	TRBV12-3/TRBV12-4	TRBJ2-5	many	CASRRTGQETQYF	TGTGCCAGCAGGCGGACAGGTCAAGAGACCCAGTACTTC
-	TRBV7-9	TRBJ1-4	many	CASSFLRARSPREKLFF	TGTGCCAGCAGCTTCCTCAGGGCGCGGTCCCCGCGGGAAAAACTGTTTTTT
TRBD2	TRBV12-3/TRBV12-4	TRBJ2-7	many	CASRVAGGPPEQYF	TGTGCCAGCAGAGTAGCGGGAGGCCCCCCCGAGCAGTACTTC
TRBD2	TRBV12-3/TRBV12-4	TRBJ2-7	many	CASSPQREGLYEQYF	TGTGCCAGCAGTCCCCAGCGGGAGGGCCTCTACGAGCAGTACTTC
TRBD2	TRBV4-2	TRBJ2-1	-	CASSLPTPSGGLYNEQFF	TGTGCCAGCAGCCTCCCAACACCTAGCGGGGGGTTATACAATGAGCAGTTCTTC
-	TRBV28	TRBJ2-3	many	CASSSVREARTDTQYF	TGTGCCAGCAGTTCCGTTAGGGAGGCCCGCACAGATACGCAGTATTTT
-	TRBV24-1	TRBJ2-1	once	CATSDFGGSSYNEQFF	TGTGCCACCAGTGATTTTGGAGGGAGTTCGTACAATGAGCAGTTCTTC
-	TRBV19	TRBJ2-7	-	CASSRGGGHEQYF	TGTGCCAGTAGTCGTGGAGGTGGCCACGAGCAGTACTTC
-	TRBV11-2	TRBJ2-7	once	CASSPTSYEQYF	TGTGCCAGCAGCCCCACATCTTACGAGCAGTACTTC
-	TRBV29-1	TRBJ2-1	large	CSVHPNSYNEQFF	TGCAGCGTTCACCCGAACTCCTACAATGAGCAGTTCTTC
TRBD2	TRBV6-2/TRBV6-3	TRBJ2-1	many	CASSSGIFVGLDYNEQFF	TGTGCCAGCAGTTCGGGGATTTTTGTGGGACTAGACTACAATGAGCAGTTCTTC
-	TRBV12-3/TRBV12-4	TRBJ1-5	many	CASSFRGPQHF	TGTGCCAGCAGTTTCAGGGGGCCCCAGCATTTT
TRBD1	TRBV6-5	TRBJ2-5	many	CASSYLRGATGGAETQYF	TGTGCCAGCAGTTACCTAAGGGGGGCAACAGGGGGCGCCGAGACCCAGTACTTC
-	TRBV9	TRBJ2-1	many	CASSTYRDNRRIF	TGTGCCAGCAGCACCTACCGGGACAATCGAAGGATCTTC
-	TRBV7-9	TRBJ2-1	many	CASRGGPTDEQFF	TGTGCCAGCCGAGGGGGACCAACCGATGAGCAGTTCTTC
-	TRBV29-1	TRBJ2-6	many	CSVGGWSSGANVLTF	TGCAGCGTTGGGGGGTGGAGTTCTGGGGCCAACGTCCTGACTTTC
TRBD2	TRBV7-6	TRBJ2-4	many	CASSLSAAGVHIQYF	TGTGCCAGCAGCTTATCCGCGGCGGGAGTGCACATTCAGTACTTC
-	TRBV7-2	TRBJ2-7	few	CASSWDGGSYEQYF	TGTGCCAGCAGCTGGGACGGCGGCTCCTACGAGCAGTACTTC
-	TRBV15	TRBJ1-2	many	CATSRDTNYGYTF	TGTGCCACCAGCAGAGACACTAACTATGGCTACACCTTC
TRBD1	TRBV10-3	TRBJ1-6	many	CAIARRQGRHYNSPLHF	TGTGCCATCGCACGTAGACAGGGGCGGCATTATAATTCACCCCTCCACTTT
TRBD2	TRBV12-3/TRBV12-4	TRBJ2-1	many	CASSFAGLGTSGSGPNEQFF	TGTGCCAGCAGTTTTGCGGGGCTCGGGACTAGCGGGAGTGGTCCCAATGAGCAGTTCTTC
TRBD2	TRBV6-5	TRBJ2-7	many	CASSYRGLAGESYEQYF	TGTGCCAGCAGTTACCGCGGACTAGCGGGAGAGTCCTACGAGCAGTACTTC
TRBD2	TRBV12-3/TRBV12-4	TRBJ2-3	many	CASSWTSGIPGGTQYF	TGTGCCAGCAGTTGGACTAGCGGGATTCCCGGGGGTACGCAGTATTTT
-	TRBV24-1	TRBJ1-2	many	CATSQDSYGYTF	TGTGCCACCAGTCAAGACAGCTATGGCTACACCTTC
TRBD1	TRBV9	TRBJ1-1	many	CASSVAGRGLPFF	TGTGCCAGCAGCGTAGCGGGCAGGGGGCTGCCTTTCTTT
TRBD1	TRBV28	TRBJ1-5	many	CASTSTGWYQPQHF	TGTGCCAGCACTTCGACAGGGTGGTATCAGCCCCAGCATTTT
TRBD1	TRBV20-1	TRBJ1-5	-	CSASSRTGGEQPQHF	TGCAGTGCTAGTAGCAGGACAGGGGGCGAGCAGCCCCAGCATTTT
-	TRBV20-1	TRBJ2-7	many	CSASSYSTYEQYF	TGCAGTGCCTCTAGCTACTCTACCTACGAGCAGTACTTC